What follows are 24 T cell receptor beta chains derived from one specimen sequenced in a study of T cell responses to AZD1222 COVID-19 vaccine. The protocol was immunoSEQ multiplex PCR, while the TCRdb copy is restricted to in-frame clones and leaves out a portion. The repertoire holds some 120,000 clones, approximately 88% seen once, with roughly 8% in the top ten. The sample in question was peripheral blood, obtained on day 0 of AZD1222 vaccination. The receptors were sampled from an adult in good health.

The genes are TRBV19 and TRBJ1-1; 10 bases match TRBD1. Losses at the gene ends were 6 bases for V and 1 base for J; bases not matched to a gene: 5. CDR1 is LNHDA and CDR2 is SQIVND in the germline V gene (reference sequence). CDR3 size: 15 residues. CDR3 protein: CASSTGQGTNTEAFF. DNA for the CDR3: TGTGCCAGTAGCACGGGACAGGGGACGAACACTGAAGCTTTCTTT.

The V gene is TRBV18, the J gene TRBJ2-7; 8 bases are a match to TRBD2. Trimming removed 2 bases from V and 3 bases from J; junction bases left unmatched: 3. Per the germline V gene, CDR1 is KGHSH and CDR2 is LQKENI. The CDR3 is 14 residues long. CDR3 nucleotide sequence: TGTGCCAGCTCACCAGGGACTAGAGTCTACGAGCAGTACTTC. Residues: CASSPGTRVYEQYF.

The V call is TRBV5-1, the J call TRBJ1-1; D might be TRBD1 (5 bases). The CDR3 spans 14 residues. Germline V CDR1 and CDR2: SGHRS, YFSETQ. Between the trimmed V and J ends, which lost 4 bases and 5 bases, there was a span of 15 bases. CDR3 amino acids: CASSPGGGKTEAFF. The CDR3 bases are TGCGCCAGCAGCCCCGGGGGGGGAAAAACTGAAGCTTTCTTT.

V gene TRBV24-1 combines with J gene TRBJ1-5; D uncertain. Germline V CDR1 and CDR2: KGHDR, SFDVKD. The CDR3 runs 16 residues. The V gene lost 0 bases and the J gene lost 4 bases, with 12 bases spanning the gap. The CDR3 is CATSDLLGVRNQPQHF. CDR3 coding DNA: TGTGCCACCAGTGATTTGCTCGGGGTTCGGAATCAGCCCCAGCATTTT.

The chain has TRBV29-1 and TRBJ1-2; 9 bases map to TRBD1. The CDR3 consists of 16 residues. Trimming took 5 bases from V and 0 from J; bases not matched to a gene: 10. In germline, CDR1 is SQVTM, CDR2 ANQGSEA. The CDR3 spells CSVRYTGTGTNYGYTF. CDR3 DNA: TGCAGCGTTCGGTACACCGGGACAGGGACTAACTATGGCTACACCTTC.

V gene TRBV29-1 combines with J gene TRBJ1-5, with 8 bases aligning to TRBD1. The CDR3 totals 14 residues. CDR1 and CDR2 (germline): SQVTM, ANQGSEA. Trimming took 5 bases from V and 3 from J; bases not matched to a gene: 6. This CDR3 is CSVTQTGANQPQHF. In DNA, the CDR3 is TGCAGCGTTACACAGACAGGGGCCAATCAGCCCCAGCATTTT.

V and J are TRBV10-3 and TRBJ1-2, with D unresolved. CDR3 length: 13 residues. Germline V gives CDR1 ENHRY, CDR2 SYGVKD. Trimming removed 3 bases at V and 0 bases at J, with 5 bases between. The CDR3 DNA reads TGTGCCATCAGTGATCAGTCTAACTATGGCTACACCTTC. Its translation is CAISDQSNYGYTF.

V and J are TRBV6-5 and TRBJ1-5; 8 bases are shared with TRBD1. The trim removed 2 bases at V and 4 bases at J, leaving 7 bases unmatched. Germline assignment: CDR1 MNHEY and CDR2 SVGAGI. The CDR3 consists of 16 residues. The CDR3 protein is CASSYTRQGMNQPQHF. DNA of the CDR3: TGTGCCAGCAGTTACACCCGACAGGGGATGAATCAGCCCCAGCATTTT.

V is TRBV5-5 and J is TRBJ1-2; D is perhaps TRBD1 (5 bases). This CDR3 region has 17 residues. The germline V gene has CDR1 SGHKS and CDR2 YYEKEE (reference sequence). V shed 6 bases and J shed 1 base, with 22 bases lying between them. CDR3 in DNA: TGTGCCAGCACCATATCCATGGGGCAGGGCTTTAACTATGGCTACACCTTC. Protein sequence: CASTISMGQGFNYGYTF. Supplemented by reference TRBV5-5 and TRBJ1-2, the full variable domain reads DAGVTQSPTHLIKTRGQQVTLRCSPISGHKSVSWYQQVLGQGPQFIFQYYEKEERGRGNFPDRFSARQFPNYSSELNVNALLLGDSALYLCASTISMGQGFNYGYTFGSGTRLTVV.

The gene calls are TRBV7-2 and TRBJ1-4, with D possibly matching TRBD1 (6 bases). The germline V and J ends were trimmed by 5 bases and 8 bases, with 15 bases remaining between them. From germline, CDR1 is SGHTA and CDR2 FQGNSA. The CDR3 is 14 amino acids. The CDR3 spells CASSQTGRDEKLFF. The CDR3 DNA sequence: TGTGCCAGCAGCCAGACAGGTCGGGACGAAAAACTGTTTTTT.

The gene calls are TRBV19 and TRBJ2-7; 8 bases are a match to TRBD1. The V gene end was trimmed by 1 base and the J gene end by 4 bases; junction bases not matched to a gene: 18. This CDR3 region has 19 residues. Germline assignment: CDR1 LNHDA and CDR2 SQIVND (reference sequence). Here the CDR3 DNA reads TGTGCCAGTAGTATAGCAGGGGGCTGGAAGAGAGTCCCACCTTACGAGCAGTACTTC. It is translated as CASSIAGGWKRVPPYEQYF.

This clone came up once. The V and J genes are TRBV5-1 and TRBJ2-3; TRBD1 agrees at 7 bases. V was clipped by 4 bases and J by 1 base; unmatched bases: 3. The CDR3 covers 14 residues. Germline lookup yields CDR1 SGHRS and CDR2 YFSETQ. CDR3 in amino acids: CASSTDRGTDTQYF. The CDR3 nucleotides read TGCGCCAGCAGCACCGACAGGGGCACAGATACGCAGTATTTT.

The table lists this clone with a few counts. The chain employs TRBV11-2 and TRBJ2-2; D is unresolved. Germline loops: CDR1 SGHAT, CDR2 FQNNGV. The CDR3 is made up of 14 amino acids. V lost 3 bases, J lost 2 bases, and 7 bases lay in between. The CDR3: CASSLIANTGELFF. CDR3 nucleotide sequence: TGTGCCAGCAGCTTGATAGCCAACACCGGGGAGCTGTTTTTT.

The rearrangement uses TRBV25-1 and TRBJ1-2; D call uncertain. The germline CDR1 and CDR2 sequences are MGHDK and SYGVNS. This CDR3 has 15 amino acids. Deletions cut 3 bases from V and 2 bases from J, with 13 bases between. This chain's CDR3 is CASSDAASGNYGYTF. In DNA form, the CDR3 reads TGTGCCAGCAGTGACGCAGCTTCTGGGAACTATGGCTACACCTTC.

V usage is TRBV3-1 (or the pseudogene TRBV3-2) and J usage is TRBJ1-2, with a possible D match to TRBD1 (5 bases). CDR1 is LGHDT and CDR2 is YNNKEL in the germline V gene (reference sequence). This CDR3 region has 14 residues. The V and J ends lost 5 bases and 3 bases respectively, with 13 bases between them. The CDR3 sequence is CASSVRVGYYGYTF. The CDR3, as DNA: TGTGCCAGCAGCGTCAGGGTAGGGTACTATGGCTACACCTTC.

This sequence joins TRBV9 and TRBJ1-5; D is undetermined. The CDR3 length is 13 residues. Per germline, CDR1 SGDLS and CDR2 YYNGEE. V dropped 3 bases and J dropped 7 bases, with 11 bases sitting between them. The CDR3 loop is CASSAGPGQPQHF. In DNA, the CDR3 is TGTGCCAGCAGCGCCGGACCGGGGCAGCCCCAGCATTTT.

The chain carries TRBV6-2 or TRBV6-3 and TRBJ1-1; D is undetermined. Germline V gene lookup returns CDR1 MNHEY and CDR2 SVGEGT. Trimming shortened V by 1 base and J by 1 base, and 16 bases separated the two germline ends. CDR3 size: 17 residues. The CDR3 loop reads CASSYLIPRRGNTEAFF. The CDR3 DNA sequence: TGTGCCAGCAGTTACTTGATTCCGAGACGGGGGAACACTGAAGCTTTCTTT.

This clone was seen repeatedly, ten times or more. V usage is TRBV9 and J usage is TRBJ1-2; no definite D call. The CDR3 length is 12 residues. Trimming took off 5 bases at V and 5 bases at J, with 10 bases between the two ends. Germline V gene sequence: CDR1 SGDLS, CDR2 YYNGEE. The CDR3 here is CASSHPIYGYTF. The CDR3 bases are TGTGCCAGCAGTCACCCGATTTATGGCTACACCTTC.

This rearrangement joins TRBV27 to TRBJ2-2; the D is unclear. The CDR3 has 16 amino acids. The germline V gene encodes CDR1 MNHEY and CDR2 SMNVEV (reference sequence). Deletions cut 2 bases from V and 4 bases from J, with 14 bases between. CDR3 sequence: CASSLRLRPSTGELFF. The CDR3 region has the DNA TGTGCCAGCAGTTTACGGCTTAGGCCGAGCACCGGGGAGCTGTTTTTT.

This clone occurred a few times. This chain uses TRBV7-2 with TRBJ1-1; 8 bases line up with TRBD1. The CDR3 consists of 15 residues. With 6 bases clipped from V and 4 bases from J, the junction kept 10 bases outside the gene matches. Germline V lookup: CDR1 SGHTA, CDR2 FQGNSA. Written as DNA, the CDR3 is TGTGCCAGCAGTCCAGGGGGCGGTCGGACCACTGAAGCTTTCTTT. This codes for CASSPGGGRTTEAFF. The variable domain in full, with the rest retrieved from reference TRBV7-2 and TRBJ1-1, is GAGVSQSPSNKVTEKGKDVELRCDPISGHTALYWYRQSLGQGLEFLIYFQGNSAPDKSGLPSDRFSAERTGGSVSTLTIQRTQQEDSAVYLCASSPGGGRTTEAFFGQGTRLTVV.

DNA of the CDR3: TGTGCCAGCAGTACGGAGCTAGTGAGTGAGGTGTTCTTC. Translated, it gives CASSTELVSEVFF. The chain recombines TRBV12-3 or TRBV12-4 with TRBJ2-1; D not resolved. The ends were cut back, 5 bases at V and 15 bases at J, with 20 bases in the middle. This CDR3 comprises 13 residues.

J is TRBJ2-1 and V is TRBV13; 8 bases match TRBD1. The CDR3 has 15 amino acids. Germline assignment: CDR1 PRHDT and CDR2 FYEKMQ (reference sequence). The trim removed 5 bases at V and 3 bases at J, leaving 6 bases unmatched. The CDR3 loop is CASSPQTGDYNEQFF. The CDR3 DNA is TGTGCCAGCAGCCCTCAGACAGGGGACTACAATGAGCAGTTCTTC. The entire variable domain, with the rest obtained from reference TRBV13 and TRBJ2-1, is as follows: AAGVIQSPRHLIKEKRETATLKCYPIPRHDTVYWYQQGPGQDPQFLISFYEKMQSDKGSIPDRFSAQQFSDYHSELNMSSLELGDSALYFCASSPQTGDYNEQFFGPGTRLTVL.

The chain's CDR3 is CASSYQGMASPLHF. For the CDR3, the DNA is TGTGCCAGCAGTTATCAGGGTATGGCTTCACCCCTCCACTTT. The chain links TRBV6-5 to TRBJ1-6, with D possibly TRBD1 on 5 matching bases. Germline V gives CDR1 MNHEY, CDR2 SVGAGI. The V gene lost 3 bases and the J gene lost 9 bases, with 12 bases spanning the gap. CDR3 size: 14 residues.

The V gene is TRBV6-2 or TRBV6-3, the J gene TRBJ2-7, with D uncertain. Trimming removed 3 bases from V and 7 bases from J, with 7 bases in between. The CDR3 contains 11 residues. The germline V gene encodes CDR1 MNHEY and CDR2 SVGEGT. The CDR3 nucleotides are TGTGCCAGCAGTTATTCGACAGAGCAGTACTTC. This sequence encodes CASSYSTEQYF.